Following are 13 T cell receptor beta chains from one sample sequenced in a study of cytomegalovirus exposure and HLA in healthy donors. This table comes from immunoSEQ multiplex PCR, and its TCRdb copy is limited to in-frame clones, with some not included. The sample has 200,000 or so clones; about 80% are singletons. Sequencing was done on a sample of PBMCs. Every receptor here comes from a young man in good health and CMV-seropositive.

The chain carries TRBV7-2 and TRBJ1-2; the match to TRBD1 covers 7 bases. Germline V CDR1 and CDR2: SGHTA, FQGNSA. The CDR3 has 15 amino acids. V trimming: 1 base; J trimming: 1 base; junction bases outside the gene matches: 3. CDR3 DNA: TGTGCCAGCAGCTTAGTGACAGGGAGTAACTATGGCTACACCTTC. Its translation is CASSLVTGSNYGYTF. The variable domain in full, with the rest retrieved from reference TRBV7-2 and TRBJ1-2, is GAGVSQSPSNKVTEKGKDVELRCDPISGHTALYWYRQSLGQGLEFLIYFQGNSAPDKSGLPSDRFSAERTGGSVSTLTIQRTQQEDSAVYLCASSLVTGSNYGYTFGSGTRLTVV.

The CDR3 nucleotides are TGTGCCAGCTCTGGAATCGGGGGACGGAGACAAGAGACCCAGTACTTC. Its translation is CASSGIGGRRQETQYF. The chain joins TRBV18 to TRBJ2-5; TRBD2 is a possible D gene (6 bases). Per germline, CDR1 KGHSH and CDR2 LQKENI. CDR3 length: 16 residues. V lost 6 bases, J lost 2 bases, and 19 bases lay in between.

The chain uses TRBV28 and TRBJ2-1, with a weak D call TRBD1 (6 bases). The germline CDR1 and CDR2 sequences are MDHEN and SYDVKM. Trimming left V 7 bases short and J 6 bases short, with 10 bases between. CDR3 size: 12 residues. The CDR3 nucleotides read TGTGCCAGCAACGAACAGGGCAATGAGCAGTTCTTC. Translated: CASNEQGNEQFF.

The chain employs TRBV27 and TRBJ2-7; 11 nucleotides align to TRBD2. Germline-derived CDR1 and CDR2 are MNHEY and SMNVEV (reference sequence). CDR3 length equals 15 residues. Losses at the gene ends were 5 bases for V and 7 bases for J; bases not matched to a gene: 10. The CDR3 here is CASSPRLAGYGEQYF. The CDR3 region has the DNA TGTGCCAGCAGTCCCCGACTAGCGGGGTATGGGGAGCAGTACTTC.

CDR3: CAWSGTGDSSGEYF. CDR3 DNA: TGTGCCTGGAGTGGCACGGGAGACTCGAGTGGGGAGTACTTC. J is TRBJ2-7 and V is TRBV30; a possible D gene is TRBD2 (6 bases). The CDR3 is 14 residues long. The V gene's germline CDR1 is GTSNPN and CDR2 SVGIG (reference sequence). V was clipped by 1 base and J by 11 bases, with 21 bases between them. Using reference TRBV30 and TRBJ2-7 for the parts outside the CDR3, the full variable domain is SQTIHQWPATLVQPVGSPLSLECTVEGTSNPNLYWYRQAAGRGLQLLFYSVGIGQISSEVPQNLSASRPQDRQFILSSKKLLLSDSGFYLCAWSGTGDSSGEYFGPGTRLTVT.

The chain is built from TRBV15 and TRBJ2-7, with TRBD1 as a possible D gene (6 bases). The CDR3 has 19 amino acids. The V gene lost 0 bases and the J gene lost 3 bases, with 24 bases spanning the gap. Germline V CDR1 and CDR2: LNHNV, YYDKDF (reference sequence). The CDR3, as DNA: TGTGCCACCAGCAGAGATACAGGGTCGACCACTATCCTTCACTACGAGCAGTACTTC. Amino acid sequence: CATSRDTGSTTILHYEQYF. The variable domain in full, with the rest retrieved from reference TRBV15 and TRBJ2-7, is DAMVIQNPRYQVTQFGKPVTLSCSQTLNHNVMYWYQQKSSQAPKLLFHYYDKDFNNEADTPDNFQSRRPNTSFCFLDIRSPGLGDTAMYLCATSRDTGSTTILHYEQYFGPGTRLTVT.

The chain combines TRBV30 with TRBJ1-5; 12 nucleotides match TRBD1. V dropped 7 bases and J dropped 1; count of bases not matched to a gene: 11. CDR3 length: 17 amino acids. Per the germline V gene, CDR1 is GTSNPN and CDR2 is SVGIG (reference sequence). The CDR3 sequence: CALQTGTGGESNQPQHF. CDR3 in DNA: TGTGCCTTGCAGACCGGGACAGGGGGCGAGAGCAATCAGCCCCAGCATTTT.

The rearrangement joins TRBV10-3 to TRBJ2-1; D may be TRBD1 (6 bases). The ends were cut back, 7 bases at V and 4 bases at J, with 26 bases in the middle. The CDR3 totals 18 residues. Germline assignment: CDR1 ENHRY and CDR2 SYGVKD. Written as DNA, the CDR3 is TGTGCCATCAAATCGGGGATCGTGGCGCCAACAGGGTACAATGAGCAGTTCTTC. This codes for CAIKSGIVAPTGYNEQFF.

This chain joins TRBV25-1 and TRBJ2-5; 7 bases map to TRBD1. CDR1 MGHDK and CDR2 SYGVNS come from the germline V gene. V lost 0 bases, J lost 2 bases, and 12 bases stayed unmatched. This CDR3 is built from 18 residues. In nucleotides, the CDR3 is TGTGCCAGCAGTGAATATAAATCGGTGACAGGGCGGCAAGAGACCCAGTACTTC. Amino acids: CASSEYKSVTGRQETQYF.

The rearrangement links TRBV7-9 to TRBJ1-1; D is unresolved. From germline, CDR1 is SEHNR and CDR2 FQNEAQ (reference sequence). The CDR3 has 13 amino acids. The V and J ends lost 5 bases and 1 base respectively, with 8 bases between them. The CDR3 region has the DNA TGTGCCAGCAGCCCTAAACGGAACACTGAAGCTTTCTTT. Encoded protein: CASSPKRNTEAFF.

This clone was counted a few times. A far larger clone is only one base removed, so a read error is likely. Within the sample, other DNA sequences also encode this same CDR3. The rearrangement links TRBV27 to TRBJ1-5, with D possibly being TRBD1 (5 bases). Germline V CDR1 and CDR2: MNHEY, SMNVEV (reference sequence). The CDR3 covers 16 residues. The V end lost 0 bases, the J end lost 2 bases, and 11 bases lay between the germline ends. The CDR3 bases are TGTGCCAGCAGTTTATCATTGCGGGGGGGCAATCAGCCCCAGCATTTT. Translated, it gives CASSLSLRGGNQPQHF.

This rearrangement joins TRBV30 to TRBJ2-7; D gene ambiguous. V lost 3 bases to trimming and J lost 4 bases, with 19 bases between them. The CDR3 runs to 15 residues. The germline gives CDR1 GTSNPN, CDR2 SVGIG (reference sequence). The CDR3 loop is CAWRVSQISPYEQYF. The CDR3 bases are TGTGCCTGGAGAGTCAGTCAGATATCTCCTTACGAGCAGTACTTC.

The rearrangement links TRBV7-2 to TRBJ2-7; 14 bases match TRBD2. The CDR3 extends over 16 amino acids. V shed 1 base and J 9 bases; nucleotides not matched to a gene: 8. Per germline, CDR1 SGHTA and CDR2 FQGNSA. The CDR3 region has the DNA TGTGCCAGCAGCTTAGGAGGGACTAGCGGGAGTGGTTGGCAGTACTTC. It codes for CASSLGGTSGSGWQYF. The complete variable domain, with remaining parts taken from reference TRBV7-2 and TRBJ2-7, reads GAGVSQSPSNKVTEKGKDVELRCDPISGHTALYWYRQSLGQGLEFLIYFQGNSAPDKSGLPSDRFSAERTGGSVSTLTIQRTQQEDSAVYLCASSLGGTSGSGWQYFGPGTRLTVT.